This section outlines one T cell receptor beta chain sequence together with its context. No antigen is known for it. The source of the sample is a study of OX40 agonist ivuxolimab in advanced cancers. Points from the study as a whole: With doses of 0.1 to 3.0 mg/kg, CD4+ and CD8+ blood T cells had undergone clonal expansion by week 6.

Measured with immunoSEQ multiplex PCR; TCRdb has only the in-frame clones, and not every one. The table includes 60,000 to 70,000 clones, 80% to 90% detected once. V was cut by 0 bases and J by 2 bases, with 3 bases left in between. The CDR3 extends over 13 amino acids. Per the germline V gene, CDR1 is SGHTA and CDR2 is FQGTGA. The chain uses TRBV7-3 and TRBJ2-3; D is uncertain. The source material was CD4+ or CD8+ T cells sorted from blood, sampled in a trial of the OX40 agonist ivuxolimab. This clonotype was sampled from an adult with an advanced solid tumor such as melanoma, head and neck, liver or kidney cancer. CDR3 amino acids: CASSLTITDTQYF. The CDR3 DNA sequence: TGTGCCAGCAGCTTAACTATCACAGATACGCAGTATTTT. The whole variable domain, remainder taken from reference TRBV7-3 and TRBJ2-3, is GAGVSQTPSNKVTEKGKYVELRCDPISGHTALYWYRQSLGQGPEFLIYFQGTGAADDSGLPNDRFFAVRPEGSVSTLKIQRTERGDSAVYLCASSLTITDTQYFGPGTRLTVL.